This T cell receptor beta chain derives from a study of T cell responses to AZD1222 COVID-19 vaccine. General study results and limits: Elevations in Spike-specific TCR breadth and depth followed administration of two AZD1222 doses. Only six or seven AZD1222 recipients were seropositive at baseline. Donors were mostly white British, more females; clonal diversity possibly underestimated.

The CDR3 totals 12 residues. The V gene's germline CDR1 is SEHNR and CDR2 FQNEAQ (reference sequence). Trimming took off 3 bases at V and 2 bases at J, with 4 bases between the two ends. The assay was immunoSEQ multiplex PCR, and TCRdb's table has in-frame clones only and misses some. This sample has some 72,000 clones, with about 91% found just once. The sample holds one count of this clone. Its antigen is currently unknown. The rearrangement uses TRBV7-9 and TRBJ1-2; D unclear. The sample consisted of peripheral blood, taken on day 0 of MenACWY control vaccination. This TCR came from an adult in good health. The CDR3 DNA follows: TGTGCCAGCAGCTTCGAGAACTATGGCTACACCTTC. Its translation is CASSFENYGYTF.